The TCR beta chain described here comes from a study of cytomegalovirus exposure and HLA in healthy donors (dated by TCRdb to 2016 to 2017). In terms of the full investigation: An earlier analysis of approximately 550 of the donors reported roughly 270 Gb of sequence data and some 120 million unique TCR beta sequences from 190 million or so T cells. An early release that covered roughly 600 HLA-typed donors contained around 300 gigabases of sequencing data and about 93 million unique TCR sequences. Of the approximately 400 genotyped donors, 70% to 90% were placed in the genetic ancestry cluster associated with self-reported Caucasian donors. The study was designed to test whether signatures of past pathogen exposure could be identified by cataloging public T cell receptors. The study used immunosequencing to profile the T cell repertoires of approximately 630 subjects and linked those repertoires to cytomegalovirus serostatus. Besides the first cohort of roughly 660 subjects, a separate validation cohort made up of roughly 130 different subjects was used. To predict cytomegalovirus infection status, the study combined high-throughput TCR immunosequencing, statistical association of individual TCRs with disease status, and machine learning. A later analysis re-analyzed previously published TCR beta repertoires from hundreds of donors and added high-resolution HLA genotyping to study TCR occurrence patterns. Rather than using new phenotypic data, the later analysis identified candidate immune exposures from TCR beta sequences and from how often those sequences occurred across donors. An earlier analysis of roughly 600 of the donors used high-throughput TCR beta sequencing to judge whether each TCR beta V gene segment behaved as functional or pseudogenic. Donor age, sex, ethnicity and CMV serostatus were collected together with the repertoire data. Genome-wide SNP genotypes for about 60% of the roughly 670 donors were used in a later genetic analysis, which treated that subset as a discovery cohort. Every repertoire in the discovery cohort had been generated on one and the same sequencing platform. Class I and class II HLA loci were covered by the typing at four-digit resolution. Typing coverage differed by locus: A, B, C, DRB1 and DQB1 were typed in roughly 620-640 donors, DQA1 in 522, DPA1 in around 600, and DPB1 in roughly 470. About five DR-DQ haplotypes were treated as single units for association and clustering because of strong linkage in the cohort. Among some 400 genotyped donors of the cohort, an average of around 250,000 unique TCR beta nucleotide sequences was sequenced per donor, of which roughly 17% were non-productive. General findings and caveats noted by the study authors: According to a later analysis, TCR association rates differed among HLA loci, with DRB1 alleles showing the most associated TCRs and HLA-C alleles showing the fewest. In a later analysis, HLA-associated TCR beta chains were found to be more clonally expanded and to have lower generation probabilities than equally common non-associated chains. Broadly in line with IMGT annotations, most TCR beta V segments showed up in productive rearrangements about 90% or about 30% of the time in an earlier analysis of several hundred of the donors. The study gave a list of about 170 TCR beta chains associated with cytomegalovirus. Across donors, most TCR sequences were observed very rarely, whereas some public TCRs were present in many individuals. Linkage disequilibrium might explain the correlated functional status among segregating V segments, but an unknown experimental factor could not be ruled out. A further reported finding was that TCR beta sequences accurately predicted the HLA-A and HLA-B alleles for most subjects in the first cohort. Most CMV-associated TCR beta chains appeared to be HLA-restricted in a later analysis, and the HLA associations seemed to be driven largely by CMV exposure. The presence/absence analyses assumed that sequencing depth was roughly uniform across donors, and that assumption may not be true. Immune exposure information for the cohort was limited to CMV serostatus. In both the original and validation cohorts, the classifier was reported to diagnose cytomegalovirus status with high specificity and sensitivity. In this cohort, only TCR beta chains were sequenced, and detectable features were limited by the absence of alpha or paired-chain data. Strong co-occurrence of HLA alleles, especially DR and DQ, made assigning TCR associations to individual alleles difficult. Because the 87-base-pair reads could not distinguish some IMGT-functional V segments, including TRBV6-2 and TRBV6-3, those segments were excluded. A cluster of highly shared sequence variants was judged likely to be a technical artifact of the sequencing pipeline. V-gene and J-gene trimming of TCR beta chains was associated with a missense DCLRE1C variant in a later genetic analysis, and the association was replicated in an independent cohort. Because some donors lacked HLA typing at each locus, the association tests relied only on the typed subset. Several of the top co-occurrence clusters appeared to be linked to parvovirus B19, influenza, CMV and Epstein-Barr virus, according to a later analysis. It was suggested by the authors that the approach could potentially be generalized to other disease states and immunological phenotypes. A later genetic analysis reported fewer N-insertions in productive TCRs among donors in an Asian-associated ancestry cluster than the roughly 700-donor mean. Because counts were too low, 15 or so rarely observed V segments, including chromosome 9 orphons, were excluded from the earlier analysis of some 590 of the donors. In a later analysis, 15,000 to 20,000 TCR beta sequences were associated with specific HLA alleles at a false discovery rate of 0.05. Three of the identified cytomegalovirus-associated TCR beta chains were confirmed in vitro to be specific for cytomegalovirus antigens.

The library was built by means of the immunoSEQ multiplex PCR assay. The multiplex PCR relied on a mix of 60 forward primers for TCR Vbeta segments and 13 reverse primers for TCR Jbeta segments. Amplification of the CDR3 region of rearranged TCR beta genes was performed with a multiplex PCR assay on genomic DNA. On the Illumina HiSeq System, the amplified TCR beta libraries were sequenced as 87-base-pair reads. The authors' pipeline ran thus. A later analysis counted 75 million to 100 million unique TCR beta chains across the 666 repertoires, and 10 million to 12 million of these chains were shared by at least two donors. To remove PCR and sequencing errors, raw reads were error-corrected and collapsed into unique sequences using a nearest-neighbor algorithm that merged closely related sequences. V, D and J gene segments were assigned by aligning CDR3 sequences to IMGT reference sequences. For a sequence to be retained, at least a six-nucleotide match to both a V gene segment and a J gene segment was required. A rearrangement counted as productive if the CDR3 had no stop codons and remained in frame with V and J, and every other rearrangement counted as non-productive. CDR3 was defined by IMGT convention, running from the second conserved V-encoded cysteine to the conserved J-encoded phenylalanine. The earlier analysis of 500 to 750 of the donors excluded any sequence lacking an unambiguous match to a single V gene segment. An earlier analysis of roughly 590 of the donors called V segments functional above 56.7% productive rearrangements and segregating when the between-donor standard deviation exceeded 5%. A statistical classification framework was built for diagnosing cytomegalovirus status from the catalog of TCR beta chain sequences. A later analysis assigned V and J genes by comparing TCR nucleotide sequences with IMGT/GENE-DB human TR gene sequences. In a later analysis, CDR3 sequences and most-parsimonious VDJ recombination scenarios were assigned using the TCRdist pipeline. A later analysis defined each TCR beta chain by its CDR3 amino acid sequence plus V-gene family, and excluded reads lacking a unique V-gene family. A later analysis removed several hundred highly shared, low-generation-probability nucleotide sequences to deal with suspected cross-contamination and a sequencing artifact. A later analysis calculated a clonal expansion index for each public chain from normalized within-repertoire ranks of inferred template counts. A later analysis computed generation probabilities with a VDJ recombination model fitted to out-of-frame rearrangements, and checked the results against IGoR. In a later analysis, TCR-TCR, TCR-HLA and TCR-CMV co-occurrence was scored with hypergeometric tests, and a repertoire-size bias correction was applied to TCR pairs. In a later analysis, false discovery rates were estimated by permuting HLA or CMV assignments 20 times. In a later analysis, co-occurring TCRs were grouped using DBSCAN, with TCRdist sequence similarity added in when clustering inside HLA-allele-positive subsets. For co-occurrence clustering, repertoires with fewer than 30,000 or more than 120,000 public chains were excluded, along with 4 to 6 repertoires with anomalous nucleotide sharing. Not all clones reach the TCRdb copy of this immuneACCESS table, which keeps in-frame sequences only. Checked studies attribute under half of the gap to unresolved V genes and leave the rest unexplained. V, J and clone size reflect that table, while D and trimming were determined from the DNA. This sample has fewer than 70,000 clones in its table, and approximately 68% of those were observed once. Roughly 11% of the sample rests with the top ten.

Taken from the germline V gene, the CDR1 and CDR2 loops are KGHSH and LQKENI. From V the trimming removes 3 bases and from J it removes 4 bases, while the gene matches leave 2 bases of the junction unaccounted for. Spanning cysteine to phenylalanine, the CDR3 consists of 14 amino acids. Solely the CDR3 DNA is kept, with 42 bases framed from the first base. Concerning this clone: The antigen this receptor binds is unknown. Base qualities are missing; no much larger clone stands one base away.

In total, roughly 670 healthy bone marrow donors made up the cohort. At the time of sampling, every cohort member was nominally healthy, though immune exposures that went unrecorded were likely present. The donor was CMV seronegative and belonged to the group of 352 seronegative cohort members. Each donor provided a peripheral blood sample, and peripheral blood mononuclear cells were used for TCR beta sequencing. The Qiagen DNeasy Blood Extraction Kit was used to extract genomic DNA from the blood cell samples. The chain is assembled from TRBV18 and TRBJ1-1; 10 bases in between match TRBD1. This TCR came from a woman in her thirties in good health and CMV-seronegative. The specimen sequenced was PBMCs. The bases read TGTGCCAGCTCACCTCGGACAGGGGGCACTGAAGCTTTCTTT. It specifies CASSPRTGGTEAFF.